The clone carrying this T cell receptor beta chain turned up a few times. J lost 8 bases, V lost 3 bases, and 7 bases had no gene match. The germline CDR1 and CDR2 sequences are SGHTS and YDEGEE. The CDR3 is 14 residues long. Uncontrolled infection, other autoimmune disease, pregnancy or lactation excluded patients. The authors obtained PBMCs from 10 ml of fresh peripheral blood. This specimen belongs to a study of T cells in Graves' hyperthyroidism and ophthalmopathy. Using RNA transcripts as the source, TCR beta CDR3 regions were amplified. HTBI primers were used for first-round RT-PCR of the TCR CDR3. TCRdb passed the multiplex PCR reads through MiXCR, listing each CDR3 protein once. The data show 690,000 or so distinct CDR3 sequences, about 17% seen once.

The source material was blood. This TCR derives from a woman in her fifties or sixties with Graves' hyperthyroidism that later progressed to Graves' ophthalmopathy. This chain uses TRBV5-8 with TRBJ2-3; 9 positions agree with TRBD1. As DNA, the CDR3 is TGTGCCAGCAGCTGGGGACAGGGAAAAGGTACGCAGTATTTT. It yields the protein CASSWGQGKGTQYF.